This T cell receptor beta chain was retrieved from a study of T cells in Graves' hyperthyroidism and ophthalmopathy. Notes on the study in general: Blood shared most expanded thyroid clonotypes above 0.001.

Amplification of TCR beta CDR3 regions was performed using RNA transcripts as template. HTBI primers were the set used in a first-round RT-PCR of the TCR CDR3. TCRdb ran MiXCR on the multiplex PCR reads and lists one entry per CDR3 protein. The data contain about 420,000 distinct CDR3 sequences, 15% to 18% of them seen just once; the ten biggest clones take up 7.5% to 8%. Fresh peripheral blood, approximately 10 ml, was the source of the PBMCs. This clonotype was seen many times. No antigen is known for it. The sample consisted of blood. This receptor was identified in a woman under 30 with Graves' hyperthyroidism.

The CDR3 DNA sequence: TGTGCCAGCTCACGGGGAATTAATGAAAAACTGTTTTTT. Its translation: CASSRGINEKLFF. The chain joins TRBV18 to TRBJ1-4; D is ambiguous. The CDR3 extends over 13 amino acids. CDR1 KGHSH and CDR2 LQKENI come from the germline V gene. The V end lost 4 bases, the J end lost 4 bases, and 7 bases lay between the germline ends. Full variable domain (remainder filled in from reference TRBV18 and TRBJ1-4): NAGVMQNPRHLVRRRGQEARLRCSPMKGHSHVYWYRQLPEEGLKFMVYLQKENIIDESGMPKERFSAEFPKEGPSILRIQQVVRGDSAAYFCASSRGINEKLFFGSGTQLSVL.